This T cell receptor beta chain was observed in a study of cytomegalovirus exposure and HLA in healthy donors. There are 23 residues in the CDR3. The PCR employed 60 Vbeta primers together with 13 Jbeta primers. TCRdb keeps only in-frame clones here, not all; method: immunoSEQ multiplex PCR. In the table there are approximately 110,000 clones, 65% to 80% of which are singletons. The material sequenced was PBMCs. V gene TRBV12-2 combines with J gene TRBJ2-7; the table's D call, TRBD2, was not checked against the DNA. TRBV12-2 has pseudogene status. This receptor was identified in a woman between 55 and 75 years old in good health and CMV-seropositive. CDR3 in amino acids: CASRLVGKSYGTSGKLGTYEQYF. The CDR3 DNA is TGTGCAAGTCGCTTAGTGGGGAAGAGTTATGGGACTAGCGGGAAACTTGGGACCTACGAGCAGTACTTC.